The sequence of this T cell receptor beta chain was determined in a study of cytomegalovirus exposure and HLA in healthy donors (dated 2017 in TCRdb). About the full investigation: An earlier analysis of roughly 500 of the donors reported approximately 300 Gb of sequence data and some 120 million unique TCR beta sequences from 150 million to 200 million T cells. Roughly 320 gigabases of sequencing data and around 88 million unique TCR sequences made up an early release that covered roughly 670 HLA-typed donors. The genetic ancestry cluster associated with self-reported Caucasian donors included approximately 85% of the roughly 380 genotyped donors. The aim of the study was to test whether cataloging public T cell receptors could identify signatures of past pathogen exposure. The study profiled the T cell repertoires of around 700 subjects by immunosequencing and related them to cytomegalovirus serostatus. Besides the first cohort of 500 to 700 subjects, a separate validation cohort made up of 120 different subjects was used. High-throughput TCR immunosequencing, statistical association of individual TCRs with disease status, and machine learning were combined to predict cytomegalovirus infection status. In a later analysis, previously published TCR beta repertoires from 670 or so donors were re-analyzed and high-resolution HLA genotyping was added so that TCR occurrence patterns could be studied. The later analysis used no new phenotypic data to find candidate immune exposures, relying instead on TCR beta sequences and their occurrence across donors. In an earlier analysis of 587 of the donors, high-throughput TCR beta sequencing was used to judge whether each TCR beta V gene segment behaved as functional or pseudogenic. Donor age, sex, ethnicity and CMV serostatus were compiled alongside the repertoire data. Genome-wide SNP genotypes for about 55% of the 666 donors were used in a later genetic analysis, which treated that subset as a discovery cohort. All discovery cohort repertoires had been generated on a single sequencing platform. Class I and class II HLA loci were covered by the typing at four-digit resolution. The number of typed donors differed by locus: about 629-640 for A, B, C, DRB1 and DQB1; some 540 for DQA1; around 610 for DPA1; and some 450 for DPB1. Roughly 5 DR-DQ haplotypes were handled as single units for association and clustering, since linkage in the cohort was strong. Among a few hundred genotyped donors of the cohort, an average of about 240,000 unique TCR beta nucleotide sequences were sequenced per donor, about a sixth of them non-productive. General findings and caveats noted by the study authors: Only TCR beta chains were sequenced in this cohort, and the absence of alpha or paired-chain data limited detectable features. The classifier was reported to diagnose cytomegalovirus status with high specificity and sensitivity in both the original cohort and the validation cohort. A few of the identified cytomegalovirus-associated TCR beta chains were confirmed in vitro to be specific for cytomegalovirus antigens. V-gene and J-gene trimming of TCR beta chains was associated with a missense DCLRE1C variant in a later genetic analysis, and the association was replicated in an independent cohort. A cluster of highly shared sequence variants was judged likely to be a technical artifact of the sequencing pipeline. Broadly in line with IMGT annotations, most TCR beta V segments showed up in productive rearrangements about 87% or about 30% of the time in an earlier analysis of several hundred of the donors. A later analysis found that most CMV-associated TCR beta chains appeared HLA-restricted, with HLA associations seemingly driven largely by CMV exposure. The earlier analysis of about 600 of the donors excluded some 16 rarely observed V segments, including chromosome 9 orphons, because counts were too low. The study gave a list of 150 to 200 TCR beta chains associated with cytomegalovirus. When HLA alleles, especially DR and DQ, strongly co-occurred, TCR associations were difficult to assign to individual alleles. Compared with the approximately 710-donor mean, donors in an Asian-associated ancestry cluster had fewer N-insertions in productive TCRs, according to a later genetic analysis. Most TCR sequences were observed very rarely across donors, whereas some public TCRs were present in many individuals. Immune exposure information for the cohort was limited to CMV serostatus. Linkage disequilibrium might explain the correlated functional status among segregating V segments, but an unknown experimental factor could not be excluded. In a later analysis, TCR association rates were found to vary across HLA loci, with the most associated TCRs seen for DRB1 alleles and the fewest for HLA-C alleles. A further reported finding was that TCR beta sequences accurately predicted the HLA-A and HLA-B alleles for most subjects in the first cohort. Specific HLA alleles were associated with 16,951 TCR beta sequences at a false discovery rate of 0.05 in a later analysis. Because the 87-base-pair reads could not distinguish some IMGT-functional V segments, including TRBV6-2 and TRBV6-3, those segments were excluded. In a later analysis, HLA-associated TCR beta chains were found to be more clonally expanded and to have lower generation probabilities than equally common non-associated chains. HLA typing was unavailable for some donors at each locus, so association tests used only the typed subset. It was suggested by the authors that the approach could potentially be generalized to other disease states and immunological phenotypes. Sequencing depth was assumed to be roughly uniform across donors in the presence/absence analyses, though that assumption may not hold. In a later analysis, several top co-occurrence clusters were reported to appear linked to parvovirus B19, influenza, CMV and Epstein-Barr virus.

The table lists this clone with a count of one. No cognate antigen has been identified for it. No qualities accompany the bases; no much larger clone lies one base away. The library came from the immunoSEQ multiplex PCR assay. For the multiplex PCR, a mixture combining 60 forward primers for TCR Vbeta segments and 13 reverse primers for TCR Jbeta segments was used. A multiplex PCR assay on genomic DNA amplified the CDR3 region of rearranged TCR beta genes. The Illumina HiSeq System was used to sequence the amplified TCR beta libraries as 87-base-pair reads. In the paper's pipeline: A later analysis counted tens of millions of unique TCR beta chains across the 600 to 850 repertoires, and roughly 9.9 million of these chains were shared by at least two donors. To remove PCR and sequencing errors, raw reads were error-corrected and collapsed into unique sequences using a nearest-neighbor algorithm that merged closely related sequences. Alignment of CDR3 sequences to IMGT reference sequences was used to assign V, D and J gene segments. For a sequence to be retained, at least a six-nucleotide match to both a V gene segment and a J gene segment was required. A rearrangement counted as productive if the CDR3 had no stop codons and remained in frame with V and J, and every other rearrangement counted as non-productive. CDR3 was defined according to IMGT convention as the region running from the second conserved V-encoded cysteine to the conserved J-encoded phenylalanine. In an earlier analysis of roughly 580 of the donors, sequences lacking an unambiguous match to a single V gene segment were excluded. In an earlier analysis of some 590 of the donors, V segments were called functional above 56.7% productive rearrangements and were called segregating when the between-donor standard deviation exceeded 5%. A statistical classification framework was built for diagnosing cytomegalovirus status from the catalog of TCR beta chain sequences. A later analysis assigned V and J genes by comparing TCR nucleotide sequences with IMGT/GENE-DB human TR gene sequences. The TCRdist pipeline was used in a later analysis to assign CDR3 sequences and most-parsimonious VDJ recombination scenarios. In a later analysis, every TCR beta chain was defined by the combination of its CDR3 amino acid sequence and its V-gene family, and reads without a unique V-gene family were dropped. A later analysis removed roughly 590 highly shared, low-generation-probability nucleotide sequences to deal with suspected cross-contamination and a sequencing artifact. In a later analysis, a clonal expansion index for each public chain was calculated from normalized within-repertoire ranks of inferred template counts. In a later analysis, generation probabilities were computed using a VDJ recombination model fitted to out-of-frame rearrangements, and the results were checked against IGoR. In a later analysis, TCR-TCR, TCR-HLA and TCR-CMV co-occurrence was scored with hypergeometric tests, and a repertoire-size bias correction was applied to TCR pairs. False discovery rates were estimated in a later analysis by permuting HLA or CMV assignments 20 times. A later analysis grouped co-occurring TCRs with DBSCAN, adding TCRdist sequence similarity when clustering within HLA-allele-positive subsets. Repertoires with fewer than 30,000 or more than 120,000 public chains, plus five repertoires with anomalous nucleotide sharing, were excluded from co-occurrence clustering. Held by TCRdb, this immuneACCESS table contains in-frame sequences only and omits some clones. Under half of the omission traces to an unresolved V gene where checked; the cause of the rest is unknown. D and trimming were read from the DNA, whereas the V and J calls and clone size are those reported in that table. The sample table records under 200,000 clones; 80% to 90% of these occur just once. Clones ranked in the top ten supply around a tenth of the sample.

In total, about 650 healthy bone marrow donors made up the cohort. At the time of sampling, all cohort members were nominally healthy, though unrecorded immune exposures were likely present. The donor was CMV seropositive and belonged to the group of over 250 seropositive cohort members. A peripheral blood sample was provided by each donor, and peripheral blood mononuclear cells were used for TCR beta sequencing. Genomic DNA extraction from the blood cell samples was performed with the Qiagen DNeasy Blood Extraction Kit. Per the germline V gene, WSHSY is the CDR1 and SAAADI is the CDR2. V lost 4 bases and J lost 7 bases, and the count of bases not matched to a germline gene is 5. The CDR3 holds 13 amino acids from the cysteine to the phenylalanine. CDR3 DNA is the only sequence kept; it has 39 bases, read in frame from the first base.

Sequencing was carried out using PBMCs. The receptor was derived from a man between 18 and 29 years old in good health and CMV-seropositive. The chain is made from TRBV10-2 and TRBJ1-2, with 8 bases matching TRBD1. CDR3 region: CASSAGTGGGYTF. The nucleotide sequence reads as follows: TGCGCCAGCAGTGCCGGGACAGGTGGTGGCTACACCTTC.